This T cell receptor beta chain stems from a study of blood T cell repertoires in COVID-19. In the study overall: In each case, the material was cDNA or gDNA derived from T cells, B-cell-depleted T cells, or PBMCs.

The method was immunoSEQ multiplex PCR; TCRdb's version includes in-frame clones alone and lacks a portion of them. The profile covers 150,000 to 200,000 clones, with approximately 80% appearing a single time and roughly 15% taken by the ten largest. A few counts support this clone. This CDR3 spans 12 amino acids. V lost 8 bases and J 4 bases, leaving 9 bases between the germline ends. Germline V lookup: CDR1 SGHAT, CDR2 FQNNGV. This chain connects TRBV11-2 to TRBJ2-1; D might be TRBD1 (6 bases). The clonotype originates from a woman in her seventies with COVID-19, enrolled during active disease. Sequencing was carried out using peripheral blood. CDR3 loop: CASSGVYNEQFF. The CDR3 region has the DNA TGTGCCAGCTCAGGGGTTTACAATGAGCAGTTCTTC.